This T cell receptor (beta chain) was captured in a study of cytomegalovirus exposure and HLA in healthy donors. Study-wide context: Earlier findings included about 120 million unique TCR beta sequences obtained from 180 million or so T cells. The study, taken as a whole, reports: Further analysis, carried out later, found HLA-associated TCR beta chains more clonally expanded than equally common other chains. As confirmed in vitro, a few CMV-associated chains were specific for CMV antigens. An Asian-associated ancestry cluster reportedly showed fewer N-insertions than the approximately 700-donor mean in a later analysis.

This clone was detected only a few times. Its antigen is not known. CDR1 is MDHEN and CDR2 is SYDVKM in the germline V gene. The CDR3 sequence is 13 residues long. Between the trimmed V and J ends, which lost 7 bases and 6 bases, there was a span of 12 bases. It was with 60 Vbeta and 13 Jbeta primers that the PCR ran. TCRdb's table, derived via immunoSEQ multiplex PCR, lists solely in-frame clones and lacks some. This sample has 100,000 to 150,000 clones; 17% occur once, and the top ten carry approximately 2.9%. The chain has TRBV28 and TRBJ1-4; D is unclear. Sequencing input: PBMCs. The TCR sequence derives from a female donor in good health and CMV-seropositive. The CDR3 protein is CASTLGQDEKLFF. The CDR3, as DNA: TGTGCCAGCACGCTTGGCCAGGATGAAAAACTGTTTTTT.